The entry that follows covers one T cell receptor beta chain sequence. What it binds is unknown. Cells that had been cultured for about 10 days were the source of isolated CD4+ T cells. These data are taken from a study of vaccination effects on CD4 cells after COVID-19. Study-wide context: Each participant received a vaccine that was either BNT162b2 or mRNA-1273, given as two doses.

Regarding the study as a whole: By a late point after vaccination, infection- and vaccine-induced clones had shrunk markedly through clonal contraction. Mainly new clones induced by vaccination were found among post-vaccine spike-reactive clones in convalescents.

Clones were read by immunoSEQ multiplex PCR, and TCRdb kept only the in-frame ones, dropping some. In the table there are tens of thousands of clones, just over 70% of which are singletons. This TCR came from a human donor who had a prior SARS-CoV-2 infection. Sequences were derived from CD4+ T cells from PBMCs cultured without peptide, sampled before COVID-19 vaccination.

The CDR3 sequence: CASRKTDANYGYTF. The CDR3 DNA reads as TGTGCCAGCAGGAAGACAGATGCTAACTATGGCTACACCTTC. The J gene is TRBJ1-2, the V gene TRBV2; D is perhaps TRBD1 (5 bases). The CDR3 runs 14 residues. From germline, CDR1 is SNHLY and CDR2 FYNNEI. Trimming stripped 6 bases from V and 0 bases from J, with 11 bases between.